This T cell receptor (beta chain) was recovered during a study of blood T cell repertoires in COVID-19. The repertoire was sequenced with immunoSEQ multiplex PCR; TCRdb's copy has only in-frame clones and lacks some. The table shows 50,000 or so clones, with over 70% occurring only once. The CDR3 totals 14 residues. The germline V and J ends were trimmed by 0 bases and 0 bases, with 5 bases remaining between them. Looked up from germline, CDR1 is MGHRA and CDR2 is YSYEKL. Sequencing was performed on peripheral blood. The origin of this receptor is an older man with acute or convalescent COVID-19. The gene calls are TRBV4-1 and TRBJ2-5, with D uncertain. The CDR3 sequence is CASSQDRYQETQYF. The DNA of the CDR3 is TGCGCCAGCAGCCAAGACAGGTACCAAGAGACCCAGTACTTC.